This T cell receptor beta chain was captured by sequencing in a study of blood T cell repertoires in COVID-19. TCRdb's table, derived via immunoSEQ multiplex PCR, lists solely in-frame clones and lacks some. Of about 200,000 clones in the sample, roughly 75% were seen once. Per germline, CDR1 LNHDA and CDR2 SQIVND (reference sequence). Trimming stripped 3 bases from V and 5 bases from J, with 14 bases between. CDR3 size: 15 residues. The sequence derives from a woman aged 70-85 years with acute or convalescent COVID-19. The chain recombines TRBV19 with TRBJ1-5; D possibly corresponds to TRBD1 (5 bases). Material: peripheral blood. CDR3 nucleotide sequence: TGTGCCAGTAGTATGGGCAGGGCCGGCGATCAGCCCCAGCATTTT. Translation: CASSMGRAGDQPQHF.